Listed here is a single T cell receptor (beta chain). Its specificity is unknown. The germline V gene encodes CDR1 MGHRA and CDR2 YSYEKL. The CDR3 extends over 13 amino acids. V lost 4 bases, J lost 2 bases, and 8 bases lay in between. These data come from a study of cytotoxic CD8 clonotypes in ibrutinib-treated CLL. Study details: Following a median about eleven months of treatment, with a range of 6 to 36, response samples were taken.

The data were produced by immunoSEQ multiplex PCR, yet TCRdb's version contains in-frame clones alone and is incomplete. The sample yields 30,000 to 40,000 clones, around 53% seen once. Study-level findings and limits: Rising at ibrutinib response, clonality subsequently fell back toward baseline at progression. Sampling times (in sustained-remission versus progressing patients) were not the same.

The receptor was derived from a human donor with chronic lymphocytic leukemia. The sequences come from PBMCs, collected before ibrutinib treatment. The chain joins TRBV4-1 to TRBJ1-2; weak D call: TRBD1 (6 bases). The CDR3 sequence is CASSPQGNYGYTF. The CDR3 bases are TGCGCCAGCAGCCCGCAGGGGAACTATGGCTACACCTTC.